Listed below are T cell receptor beta chains from one sample, sequenced in a study of a mutant IDH1 vaccine in newly diagnosed glioma. The repertoire was sequenced with immunoSEQ multiplex PCR; TCRdb's copy has only in-frame clones and lacks some. The sample has over 55,000 clones, 83% seen once. Sequences were derived from peripheral blood mononuclear cells (PBMCs), sampled from a glioma patient treated with radiotherapy, temozolomide or both. These receptors were obtained from a woman aged 18 to 35 with glioma. Some clones in this sample may be carry-over from other donors' samples. CDR3s include the opening cysteine and the closing phenylalanine or tryptophan. D genes are given only for firm matches. Only some rows state a clone size, as once, few, many or a class for expanded clones.

>.|few|TRBV4-1|TRBJ2-3
CASSQDTISTDTQYF
TGCGCCAGCAGCCAAGATACAATAAGCACAGATACGCAGTATTTT
>.|.|TRBV29-1|TRBJ2-1
CSVVGRSSYNEQFF
TGCAGCGTTGTGGGACGGAGCTCCTACAATGAGCAGTTCTTC
>.|.|TRBV25-1|TRBJ2-1
CASSAGEQFF
TGTGCCAGCAGCGCGGGTGAGCAGTTCTTC
>.|.|TRBV19|TRBJ2-7
CASSIGQGSGEQYF
TGTGCCAGTAGTATCGGCCAGGGGTCAGGGGAGCAGTACTTC
>.|few|TRBV5-1|TRBJ1-2
CASSIGSNYGYTF
TGCGCCAGCAGCATAGGGTCTAACTATGGCTACACCTTC
>.|.|TRBV10-3|TRBJ1-4
CAIRATVGEKLFF
TGTGCCATCAGAGCAACAGTGGGGGAAAAACTGTTTTTT
>.|few|TRBV4-1|TRBJ1-2
CASSLGPQANYGYTF
TGCGCCAGCAGCCTCGGACCCCAAGCTAACTATGGCTACACCTTC
>.|.|TRBV7-2|TRBJ2-2
CASSLVGIANTGELFF
TGTGCCAGCAGCTTAGTAGGCATCGCCAACACCGGGGAGCTGTTTTTT
>.|once|TRBV5-6|TRBJ1-2
CASSPTLIYGYTF
TGTGCCAGCAGCCCTACACTGATCTATGGCTACACCTTC
>.|.|TRBV4-2|TRBJ2-7
CASSQESRVSSYEQYF
TGTGCCAGCAGCCAAGAGTCGAGGGTAAGCTCCTACGAGCAGTACTTC
>TRBD1|few|TRBV6-1|TRBJ1-5
CASRDRGVGNQPQHF
TGTGCCAGCAGGGACAGGGGCGTCGGCAATCAGCCCCAGCATTTT
>.|.|TRBV5-1|TRBJ2-1
CASSLGGWDEQFF
TGCGCCAGCAGCTTGGGCGGGTGGGATGAGCAGTTCTTC
>.|.|TRBV29-1|TRBJ2-1
CSARTRSYNEQFF
TGCAGCGCTCGGACGAGGTCCTACAATGAGCAGTTCTTC
>.|.|TRBV10-3|TRBJ1-2
CAISGPTYGYTF
TGTGCCATCAGTGGACCGACCTATGGCTACACCTTC
>.|once|TRBV27|TRBJ2-1
CASSSRDEQFF
TGTGCCAGCAGTTCGAGGGATGAGCAGTTCTTC
>TRBD1|.|TRBV30|TRBJ1-5
CAWSPTGRDQPQHF
TGTGCCTGGAGTCCGACAGGGCGCGATCAGCCCCAGCATTTT
>.|.|TRBV4-2|TRBJ1-4
CASSQDGRGVGEKLFF
TGTGCCAGCAGCCAAGATGGGAGGGGGGTTGGGGAAAAACTGTTTTTT
>.|.|TRBV5-6|TRBJ1-2
CASSLAGTGGGYTF
TGTGCCAGCAGCTTGGCCGGCACAGGAGGTGGCTACACCTTC
>.|.|TRBV7-9|TRBJ2-2
CASSSTAGELFF
TGTGCCAGCAGCTCGACTGCCGGGGAGCTGTTTTTT
>TRBD1|few|TRBV19|TRBJ1-1
CASGTGGSSTEAFF
TGTGCCAGTGGTACAGGGGGCTCAAGCACTGAAGCTTTCTTT
>TRBD2|.|TRBV9|TRBJ2-7
CASSVRYRELSGSSYEQYF
TGTGCCAGCAGCGTCCGGTACAGGGAGTTGAGCGGGAGCTCCTACGAGCAGTACTTC
>.|.|TRBV5-4|TRBJ1-2
CASSLAGVSNYGYTF
TGTGCCAGCAGCTTGGCGGGGGTGTCTAACTATGGCTACACCTTC
>TRBD1|.|TRBV4-2|TRBJ2-5
CASSHRTGEKTQYF
TGTGCCAGCAGCCACCGGACAGGTGAGAAGACCCAGTACTTC
>.|.|TRBV6-1|TRBJ1-1
CASSGLPGRTEAFF
TGTGCCAGCAGTGGACTGCCGGGAAGGACTGAAGCTTTCTTT
>TRBD1|.|TRBV18|TRBJ1-6
CASSPGDRANSPLHF
TGTGCCAGCTCACCAGGGGACAGGGCTAATTCACCCCTCCACTTT
>.|.|TRBV19|TRBJ1-3
CASSRGTSGNTIYF
TGTGCCAGTAGTCGGGGGACCTCTGGAAACACCATATATTTT
>.|.|TRBV27|TRBJ2-7
CASSLSTSGLYEQYF
TGTGCCAGCAGTTTATCGACTTCGGGGCTCTACGAGCAGTACTTC
>.|.|TRBV7-9|TRBJ2-2
CASSLSRGANTGELFF
TGTGCCAGCAGCTTGAGCAGGGGTGCGAACACCGGGGAGCTGTTTTTT
>TRBD1|once|TRBV6-4|TRBJ1-2
CASSDGTGGVGYGYTF
TGTGCCAGCAGTGACGGGACAGGGGGCGTTGGATATGGCTACACCTTC
>TRBD2|.|TRBV19|TRBJ2-1
CASSIFSGRANNEQFF
TGTGCCAGTAGTATATTCAGCGGGAGGGCCAACAATGAGCAGTTCTTC
>TRBD1|.|TRBV6-6|TRBJ2-2
CASSYTGGIGGELFF
TGTGCCAGCAGTTATACAGGGGGCATCGGCGGGGAGCTGTTTTTT
>.|.|TRBV21-1|TRBJ1-5
CASSKAPGRNQPQHF
TGTGCCAGCAGCAAAGCCCCCGGACGCAATCAGCCCCAGCATTTT
>.|.|TRBV5-6|TRBJ1-1
CASSLEASEAFF
TGTGCCAGCAGCTTGGAAGCGTCAGAAGCTTTCTTT
>TRBD1|few|TRBV2|TRBJ1-1
CASRQGRNTEAFF
TGTGCCAGTCGACAGGGGAGGAACACTGAAGCTTTCTTT
>.|once|TRBV27|TRBJ1-2
CASSHTVSLLGYGYTF
TGTGCCAGCAGTCATACCGTTAGTCTTTTGGGCTATGGCTACACCTTC
>TRBD2|.|TRBV27|TRBJ2-7
CASSLSGLAVYEQYF
TGTGCCAGCAGTTTATCCGGACTAGCGGTCTACGAGCAGTACTTC
>.|once|TRBV4-3|TRBJ1-6
CASSQDLRGSPLHF
TGCGCCAGCAGCCAAGATCTAAGAGGTTCACCCCTCCACTTT
>.|.|TRBV9|TRBJ1-5
CASSVEGGANQPQHF
TGTGCCAGCAGCGTAGAAGGAGGGGCGAATCAGCCCCAGCATTTT
>.|.|TRBV5-4|TRBJ2-1
CASSLPRNEQFF
TGTGCCAGCAGCTTGCCGCGCAATGAGCAGTTCTTC
>TRBD1|.|TRBV11-2|TRBJ1-2
CASSLGWTGGDGYTF
TGTGCCAGCAGCTTAGGCTGGACAGGGGGCGACGGCTACACCTTC
>TRBD1|few|TRBV18|TRBJ1-1
CASSPTRQGQNTEAFF
TGTGCCAGCTCACCGACTAGACAGGGACAGAACACTGAAGCTTTCTTT
>.|.|TRBV4-2|TRBJ2-1
CASSQGAYNEQFF
TGTGCCAGCAGCCAGGGGGCCTACAATGAGCAGTTCTTC
>.|.|TRBV14|TRBJ2-1
CASSQGRGRQFF
TGTGCCAGCAGCCAAGGGAGGGGGCGGCAGTTCTTC
>.|once|TRBV2|TRBJ2-7
CASSRDRAYEQYF
TGTGCCAGCAGTCGCGACCGAGCCTACGAGCAGTACTTC
>.|few|TRBV29-1|TRBJ1-1
CSVDKGIGEAFF
TGCAGCGTTGATAAGGGAATTGGTGAAGCTTTCTTT